Listed here are 4 T cell receptor beta chains from one sample, sequenced in a study of radiation and T cells in renal cell carcinoma. The method was immunoSEQ multiplex PCR; TCRdb's version includes in-frame clones alone and lacks a portion of them. The table records 10,000 to 15,000 clones, roughly 34% of them present only once. Documented treatment: 15 Gy SBRT to primary tumor, nephrectomy 4 weeks later. This sample comprised tumor tissue, obtained from a patient whose treatment included radiotherapy and nephrectomy. Every receptor here comes from a man between 60 and 75 years old with renal cell carcinoma.

The chain employs TRBV4-1 and TRBJ2-3; 9 nucleotides match TRBD2. Trimming removed 0 bases from V and 12 bases from J; junction bases left unmatched: 4. This CDR3 has 13 amino acids. CDR1 is MGHRA and CDR2 is YSYEKL in the germline V gene. The CDR3 DNA is TGCGCCAGCAGCCAAGATCGGGGACTAGCACAGTATTTT. Translating it yields CASSQDRGLAQYF.

Judged by abundance, this clone is medium-sized (0.01 to 0.1%). The CDR3 bases are TGCGCCAGCAGCTTCACAGGGAAGGAAGAGACCCAGTACTTC. Amino acid sequence: CASSFTGKEETQYF. The rearrangement links TRBV5-1 to TRBJ2-5; TRBD1 might be the D (6 bases). CDR1 is SGHRS, CDR2 YFSETQ, per germline. The CDR3 runs to 14 residues. Trimming removed 2 bases at V and 3 bases at J, with 11 bases between.

This clone was detected ten times or more. The chain employs TRBV5-6 and TRBJ2-7, with 9 nucleotides matching TRBD1. Germline lookup yields CDR1 SGHDT and CDR2 YYEEEE. Trimming took 3 bases from V and 5 from J; bases not matched to a gene: 9. The length of the CDR3 is 15 residues. CDR3: CASSSGQGSRDEQYF. CDR3 nucleotides: TGTGCCAGCAGCTCCGGACAGGGGAGTCGCGACGAGCAGTACTTC.

The chain has TRBV7-2 and TRBJ1-1; no clear D. There are 14 residues in the CDR3. Germline V CDR1 and CDR2: SGHTA, FQGNSA. Trimming removed 1 base from V and 2 bases from J, with 8 bases in between. CDR3 DNA sequence: TGTGCCAGCAGCTTAGGGGTCATAAACACTGAAGCTTTCTTT. Protein sequence: CASSLGVINTEAFF.